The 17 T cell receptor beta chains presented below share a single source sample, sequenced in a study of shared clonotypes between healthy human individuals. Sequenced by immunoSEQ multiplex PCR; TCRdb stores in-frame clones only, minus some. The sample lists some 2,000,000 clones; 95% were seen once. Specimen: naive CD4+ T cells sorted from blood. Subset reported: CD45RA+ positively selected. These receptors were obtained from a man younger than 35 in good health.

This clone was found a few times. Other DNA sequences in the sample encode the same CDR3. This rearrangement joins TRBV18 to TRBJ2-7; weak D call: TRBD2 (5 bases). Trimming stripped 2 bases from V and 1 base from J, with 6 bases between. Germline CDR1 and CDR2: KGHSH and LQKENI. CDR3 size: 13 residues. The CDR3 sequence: CASSPGSSYEQYF. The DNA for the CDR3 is TGTGCCAGCTCACCAGGGAGTTCCTACGAGCAGTACTTC.

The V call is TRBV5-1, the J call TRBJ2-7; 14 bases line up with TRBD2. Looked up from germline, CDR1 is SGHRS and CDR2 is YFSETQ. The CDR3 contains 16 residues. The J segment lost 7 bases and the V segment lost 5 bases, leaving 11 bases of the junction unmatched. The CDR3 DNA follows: TGCGCCAGCAGTCAATCGGGACTAGCGGGGGCGGAAGAGCAGTACTTC. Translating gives CASSQSGLAGAEEQYF.

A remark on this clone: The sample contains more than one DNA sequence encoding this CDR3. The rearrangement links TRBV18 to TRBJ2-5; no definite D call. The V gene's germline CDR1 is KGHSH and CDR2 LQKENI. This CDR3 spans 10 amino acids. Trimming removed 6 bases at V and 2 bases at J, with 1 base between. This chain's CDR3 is CASSQETQYF. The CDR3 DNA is TGTGCCAGCTCTCAAGAGACCCAGTACTTC.

CDR3 loop: CASSGRGAVNFKNIQYF. DNA of the CDR3: TGTGCCAGCAGTGGCCGGGGGGCAGTTAATTTCAAAAACATTCAGTACTTC. The chain employs TRBV6-1 and TRBJ2-4; tentatively, D is TRBD2 (7 bases). This CDR3 spans 17 amino acids. V was cut by 4 bases and J by 3 bases, with 19 bases left in between. Germline CDR1 MNHNS, CDR2 SASEGT.

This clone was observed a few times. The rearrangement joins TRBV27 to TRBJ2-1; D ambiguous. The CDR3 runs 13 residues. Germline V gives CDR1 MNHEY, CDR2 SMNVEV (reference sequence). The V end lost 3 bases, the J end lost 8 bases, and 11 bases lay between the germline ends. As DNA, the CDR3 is TGTGCCAGCAGTTTGGGGTTAAGGTATGAGCAGTTCTTC. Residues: CASSLGLRYEQFF.

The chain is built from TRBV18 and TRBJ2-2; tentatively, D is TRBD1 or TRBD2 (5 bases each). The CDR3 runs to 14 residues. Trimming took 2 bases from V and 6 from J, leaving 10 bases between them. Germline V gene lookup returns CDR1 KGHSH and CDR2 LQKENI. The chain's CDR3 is CASSPGRDAGELFF. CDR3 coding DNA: TGTGCCAGCTCACCAGGCAGGGACGCCGGGGAGCTGTTTTTT. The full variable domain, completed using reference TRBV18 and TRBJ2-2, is NAGVMQNPRHLVRRRGQEARLRCSPMKGHSHVYWYRQLPEEGLKFMVYLQKENIIDESGMPKERFSAEFPKEGPSILRIQQVVRGDSAAYFCASSPGRDAGELFFGEGSRLTVL.

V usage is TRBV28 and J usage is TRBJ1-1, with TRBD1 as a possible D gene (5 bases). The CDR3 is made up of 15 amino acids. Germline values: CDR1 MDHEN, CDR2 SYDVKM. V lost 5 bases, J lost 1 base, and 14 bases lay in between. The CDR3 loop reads CASSVQPGQNTEAFF. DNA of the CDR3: TGTGCCAGCAGTGTCCAACCGGGGCAGAACACTGAAGCTTTCTTT.

The CDR3 reads CASSSGTGGIGGLIWANEKLFF. For the CDR3, the DNA is TGTGCCAGCAGTTCGGGGACAGGGGGCATAGGGGGACTCATATGGGCTAATGAAAAACTGTTTTTT. The chain uses TRBV27 and TRBJ1-4, with 12 nucleotides matching TRBD1. This CDR3 comprises 22 residues. Germline CDR1 and CDR2: MNHEY and SMNVEV (reference sequence). After removal of 4 bases from V and 3 bases from J, the junction contained 21 bases not matched to a gene. Variable domain in full (rest from reference TRBV27 and TRBJ1-4): EAQVTQNPRYLITVTGKKLTVTCSQNMNHEYMSWYRQDPGLGLRQIYYSMNVEVTDKGDVPEGYKVSRKEKRNFPLILESPSPNQTSLYFCASSSGTGGIGGLIWANEKLFFGSGTQLSVL.

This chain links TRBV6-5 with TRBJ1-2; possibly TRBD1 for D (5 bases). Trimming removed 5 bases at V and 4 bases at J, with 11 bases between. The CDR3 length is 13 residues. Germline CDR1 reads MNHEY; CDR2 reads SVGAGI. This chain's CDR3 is CASSATGPYGYTF. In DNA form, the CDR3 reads TGTGCCAGCAGTGCCACAGGACCCTATGGCTACACCTTC.

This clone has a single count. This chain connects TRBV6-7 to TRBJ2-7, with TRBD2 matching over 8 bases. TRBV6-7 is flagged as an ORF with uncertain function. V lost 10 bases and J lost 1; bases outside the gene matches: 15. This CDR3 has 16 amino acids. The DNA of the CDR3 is TGTGCCATCAGCCCGCCCGATGGACTAGCTTCCTACGAGCAGTACTTC. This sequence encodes CAISPPDGLASYEQYF.

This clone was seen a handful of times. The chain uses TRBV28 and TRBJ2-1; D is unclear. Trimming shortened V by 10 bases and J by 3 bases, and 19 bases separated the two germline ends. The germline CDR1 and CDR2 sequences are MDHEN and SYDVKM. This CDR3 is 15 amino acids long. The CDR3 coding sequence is TGTGCCACCAACCAGTGGCAGAAGAGCTACAATGAGCAGTTCTTC. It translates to CATNQWQKSYNEQFF.

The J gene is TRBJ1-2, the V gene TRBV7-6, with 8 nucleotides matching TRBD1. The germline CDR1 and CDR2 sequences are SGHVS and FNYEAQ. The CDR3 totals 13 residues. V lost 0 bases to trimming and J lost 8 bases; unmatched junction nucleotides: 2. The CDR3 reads CASSLAAGGGYTF. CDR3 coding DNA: TGTGCCAGCAGCTTAGCGGCAGGGGGCGGCTACACCTTC.

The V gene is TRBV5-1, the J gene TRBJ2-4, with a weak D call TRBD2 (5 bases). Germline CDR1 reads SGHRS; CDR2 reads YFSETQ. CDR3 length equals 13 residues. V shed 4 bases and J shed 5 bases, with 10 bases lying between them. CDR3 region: CASSGSGQNIQYF. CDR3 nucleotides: TGCGCCAGCAGCGGGAGTGGTCAAAACATTCAGTACTTC. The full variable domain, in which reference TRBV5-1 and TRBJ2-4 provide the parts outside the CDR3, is KAGVTQTPRYLIKTRGQQVTLSCSPISGHRSVSWYQQTPGQGLQFLFEYFSETQRNKGNFPGRFSGRQFSNSRSEMNVSTLELGDSALYLCASSGSGQNIQYFGAGTRLSVL.

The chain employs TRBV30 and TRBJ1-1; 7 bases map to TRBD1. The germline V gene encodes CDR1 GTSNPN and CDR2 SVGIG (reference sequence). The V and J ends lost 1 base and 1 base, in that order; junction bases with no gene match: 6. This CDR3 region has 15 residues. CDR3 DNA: TGTGCCTGGAGTGCGGGACAGCCTCGGAACACTGAAGCTTTCTTT. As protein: CAWSAGQPRNTEAFF.

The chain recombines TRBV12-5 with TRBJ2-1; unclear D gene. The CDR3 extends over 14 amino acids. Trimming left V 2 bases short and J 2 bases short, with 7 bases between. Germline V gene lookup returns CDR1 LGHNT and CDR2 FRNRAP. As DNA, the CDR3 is TGTGCTAGTGGTTTGTTTGGAGCCTACAATGAGCAGTTCTTC. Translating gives CASGLFGAYNEQFF. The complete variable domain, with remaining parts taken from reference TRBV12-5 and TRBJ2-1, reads DARVTQTPRHKVTEMGQEVTMRCQPILGHNTVFWYRQTMMQGLELLAYFRNRAPLDDSGMPKDRFSAEMPDATLATLKIQPSEPRDSAVYFCASGLFGAYNEQFFGPGTRLTVL.

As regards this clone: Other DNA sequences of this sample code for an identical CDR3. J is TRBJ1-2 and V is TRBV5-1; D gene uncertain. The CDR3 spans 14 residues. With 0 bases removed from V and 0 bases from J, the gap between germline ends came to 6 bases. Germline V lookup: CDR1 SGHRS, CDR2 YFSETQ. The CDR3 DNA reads TGCGCCAGCAGCTTGGATCGCCCTAACTATGGCTACACCTTC. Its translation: CASSLDRPNYGYTF.

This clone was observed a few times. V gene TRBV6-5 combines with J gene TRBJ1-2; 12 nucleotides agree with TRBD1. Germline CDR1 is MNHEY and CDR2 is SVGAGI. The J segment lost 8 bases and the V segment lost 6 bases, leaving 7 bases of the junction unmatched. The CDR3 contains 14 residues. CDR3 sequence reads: CASSSGTGGVGYTF. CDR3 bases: TGTGCCAGCAGCTCCGGGACAGGGGGCGTCGGCTACACCTTC.